This is a list of T cell receptor beta chains from one sample in a study of shared clonotypes between healthy human individuals. The assay was immunoSEQ multiplex PCR, and TCRdb's table has in-frame clones only and misses some. The sample consists of 2 million or so clones, approximately 95% of them appearing once. Sequencing used naive CD8+ T cells sorted from blood. The receptor set was obtained from a man between 18 and 35 years old in good health. CDR3s include the opening cysteine and the closing phenylalanine or tryptophan. The D gene is left open where the match is weak. Clone size is not always given. Where it is, it says once, few, many or a class for expanded clones.

j_gene | d_gene | abundance | len | v_gene | CDR3nt | CDR3aa
TRBJ2-7 | TRBD2 | NA | 14 | TRBV5-4 | TGTGCCAGCAGCCGGACTGGACTAGCGAATGAGCAGTACTTC | CASSRTGLANEQYF
TRBJ1-1 | NA | NA | 13 | TRBV15 | TGTGCCACCAGCAGAGGGGGCAACACTGAAGCTTTCTTT | CATSRGGNTEAFF
TRBJ1-1 | NA | NA | 13 | TRBV5-4 | TGTGCCAGCAGCTTCAAAGGGTCTAGTAAAGCTTTCTTT | CASSFKGSSKAFF
TRBJ2-1 | NA | NA | 17 | TRBV7-9 | TGTGCCAGCAGCTTATACCCGGGGCAACCCCCAGTGGGTGAGCAGTTCTTC | CASSLYPGQPPVGEQFF
TRBJ2-6 | TRBD2 | NA | 18 | TRBV5-1 | TGCGCCAGCAGCTTGGGGCGGGGGTTATCCTCTGGGGCCAACGTCCTGACTTTC | CASSLGRGLSSGANVLTF
TRBJ2-5 | NA | once | 15 | TRBV5-4 | TGTGCCAGCAGCTTGGACGGGGGAGCCCAAGAGACCCAGTACTTC | CASSLDGGAQETQYF
TRBJ2-3 | NA | NA | 15 | TRBV25-1 | TGTGCCAGCAGTGCAGGGACATCTAGCACAGATACGCAGTATTTT | CASSAGTSSTDTQYF
TRBJ2-7 | NA | once | 12 | TRBV7-9 | TGTGCCAGCAGCGCTCGGGGTTACGAGCAGCACTTC | CASSARGYEQHF
TRBJ1-2 | NA | NA | 13 | TRBV11-2 | TGTGCCAGCAGTCCCGCCTCGGCCTATGGCTACACCTTC | CASSPASAYGYTF
TRBJ1-5 | NA | NA | 16 | TRBV6-1 | TGTGCCAGCAGTGAAGTCGATCTGGGTAATTATCAGCCCCAGCATTTT | CASSEVDLGNYQPQHF
TRBJ2-1 | NA | NA | 11 | TRBV13 | TGTGCCAGCGGGCGGAGGGATGAGCAGTTCTTC | CASGRRDEQFF
TRBJ2-7 | NA | NA | 13 | TRBV5-4 | TGTGCCAGCAGCTTGGCCGGGTCTTACGAGCAGTACTTC | CASSLAGSYEQYF
TRBJ2-3 | NA | NA | 16 | TRBV19 | TGTGCCAGTAAGGGCCTACCAGGCTGGGGGCTGGATACGCAGTATTTT | CASKGLPGWGLDTQYF
TRBJ2-5 | NA | NA | 15 | TRBV7-6 | TGTGCCAGCAGCTTATTCGGCGGGGCTCAAGAGACCCAGTACTTC | CASSLFGGAQETQYF
TRBJ1-1 | NA | NA | 10 | TRBV2 | TGTGCCAGTTGGAACACTGAAGCTTTCTTT | CASWNTEAFF
TRBJ2-7 | NA | NA | 16 | TRBV14 | TGTGCCAGCAGCCAACTCTCCGGGTCTAGCTCCTACGAGCAGTACTTC | CASSQLSGSSSYEQYF
TRBJ1-6 | TRBD1 | NA | 15 | TRBV5-1 | TGCGCCAGCAGCCCACCGACAGGGGATAATTCACCCCTCCACTTT | CASSPPTGDNSPLHF
TRBJ2-5 | TRBD1 | NA | 15 | TRBV25-1 | TGTGCCAGCAGTGAGCAACAGGGGGCGAGAGAGACCCAGTACTTC | CASSEQQGARETQYF
TRBJ2-7 | NA | once | 15 | TRBV4-1 | TGCGCCAGCAGCCAAGAAAGTGTATCTGGGTACGAGCAGTACTTC | CASSQESVSGYEQYF
TRBJ2-3 | NA | NA | 13 | TRBV2 | TGTGCCAGCACTCCCTCAGGGGCCGATACGCAGTATTTT | CASTPSGADTQYF
TRBJ2-7 | NA | NA | 13 | TRBV19 | TGTGCATCCGCAGCCGGCAGGGGATACGAGCAGTACTTC | CASAAGRGYEQYF
TRBJ2-7 | NA | NA | 16 | TRBV6-5 | TGTGCCAGCAGTTACTCCGTGGGACAAACTACCTACGAGCAGTACTTC | CASSYSVGQTTYEQYF
TRBJ2-7 | NA | NA | 12 | TRBV6-5 | TGTGCCAGCAGTTACGGTGGATCCGAGCAGTACTTC | CASSYGGSEQYF
TRBJ2-7 | NA | NA | 13 | TRBV10-3 | TGTGCCATCAGGGGGGACGGGGACTACGAGCAGTACTTC | CAIRGDGDYEQYF
TRBJ2-7 | NA | once | 13 | TRBV10-3 | TGTGCCATCAGGTCTCAGGAATCCTACGAGCAGTACTTC | CAIRSQESYEQYF
TRBJ2-7 | NA | once | 13 | TRBV27 | TGTGCCAGCAGTTTAAAACAGGTGTACGAGCAGTACTTC | CASSLKQVYEQYF
TRBJ2-2 | NA | NA | 15 | TRBV6-5 | TGTGCCAGCAGCCAGGAGCCGGGGAACACCGGGGAGCTGTTTTTT | CASSQEPGNTGELFF
TRBJ1-6 | NA | NA | 15 | TRBV27 | TGTGCCAGCAGTTTTACGGCGGGGCCTAATTCACCCCTCCACTTT | CASSFTAGPNSPLHF
TRBJ1-1 | NA | NA | 12 | TRBV5-1 | TGCGCCAGCAGCTTAGACGGGCCAAAGGCTTTCTTT | CASSLDGPKAFF
TRBJ2-7 | TRBD1 | once | 13 | TRBV7-9 | TGTGCCAGCAGACAAGGGGGCGGATACGAGCAGTACTTC | CASRQGGGYEQYF
TRBJ1-2 | NA | NA | 14 | TRBV6-5 | TGTGCCAGCAGTTACGACGGACTGATCTATGGCTACACCTTC | CASSYDGLIYGYTF
TRBJ2-1 | NA | NA | 13 | TRBV28 | TGTGCCAGCAGTTTAAGTTCCCCCGGGGAGCAGTTCTTC | CASSLSSPGEQFF
TRBJ1-1 | NA | NA | 14 | TRBV19 | TGTGCCAGTAGTATAGACCTCGAAAACACTGAAGCTTTCTTT | CASSIDLENTEAFF
TRBJ2-3 | NA | NA | 14 | TRBV11-3 | TGTGCCAGCAGCTTAGACAGAAGCACAGATACGCAGTATTTT | CASSLDRSTDTQYF
TRBJ1-4 | NA | once | 20 | TRBV7-6 | TGTGCCAGCAGCTTAGGCCTCGCCGGGTGGCAGGACCCAACTAATGAAAAACTGTTTTTT | CASSLGLAGWQDPTNEKLFF
TRBJ1-5 | NA | NA | 17 | TRBV19 | TGTGCCAGTAGTATAGACAGGGGTTTGGATAGCAATCAGCCCCAGCATTTT | CASSIDRGLDSNQPQHF
TRBJ2-7 | TRBD1 | NA | 14 | TRBV6-6 | TGTGCCAGCAGTCGGGACAGGTGGCTGGAGGAGCAGTACTTC | CASSRDRWLEEQYF
TRBJ2-6 | NA | NA | 14 | TRBV13 | TGTGCCAGCAGCCCAGAGGCTGGGGCCAACGTCCTGACTTTC | CASSPEAGANVLTF
TRBJ1-5 | NA | few | 15 | TRBV9 | TGTGCCAGCAGCGTATTCAGCGATAGCAATCAGCCCCAGCATTTT | CASSVFSDSNQPQHF
TRBJ2-5 | NA | NA | 9 | TRBV30 | TGTGCCTGGAGACGTACCCAGTACTTC | CAWRRTQYF
TRBJ1-2 | TRBD1 | NA | 14 | TRBV27 | TGTGCCAGCAGTTGGACAGGGGGCGACTATGGCTACACCTTC | CASSWTGGDYGYTF
TRBJ2-5 | NA | NA | 14 | TRBV30 | TGTGCCTGGAGTGTCTCGGGCCTTCAAGAGACCCAGTACTTC | CAWSVSGLQETQYF
TRBJ2-5 | TRBD2 | once | 18 | TRBV28 | TGTGCCAGCAGCTCCAACGGGAGGGGGATGTGGAACTTAGAGACCCAGTACTTC | CASSSNGRGMWNLETQYF
TRBJ2-7 | NA | NA | 14 | TRBV27 | TGTGCCAGCAGAGACGGTACCAGCTCCTACGAGCAGTACTTC | CASRDGTSSYEQYF
TRBJ2-2 | NA | once | 16 | TRBV4-1 | TGCGCCAGCAGCCAAGGTCTAGCGATGAACACCGGGGAGCTGTTTTTT | CASSQGLAMNTGELFF
TRBJ2-1 | NA | NA | 15 | TRBV27 | TGTGCCAGCAGTGTGGAGGGGGGATCGCACAATGAGCAGTTCTTC | CASSVEGGSHNEQFF
TRBJ1-1 | NA | NA | 14 | TRBV7-9 | TGTGCCAGCAGCCAAACAGAGGGGAACACTGAAGCTTTCTTT | CASSQTEGNTEAFF
TRBJ2-3 | TRBD2 | NA | 16 | TRBV7-9 | TGTGCCAGCAGCCCTGGACTAGCGGGAGCGCCAGATACGCAGTATTTT | CASSPGLAGAPDTQYF
TRBJ1-1 | NA | NA | 16 | TRBV4-1 | TGCGCCAGCAGACACCGGGACAATGGTCTGAACACTGAAGCTTTCTTT | CASRHRDNGLNTEAFF
TRBJ1-5 | TRBD1 | NA | 15 | TRBV28 | TGTGCCAGCAGTACCCCCGGGACAGGGGATCAGCCCCAGCATTTT | CASSTPGTGDQPQHF
TRBJ1-4 | TRBD1 | NA | 18 | TRBV2 | TGTGCCAGCAGTGGAACCGGGACAGGGGCCCTTCGGGGTGAAAAACTGTTTTTT | CASSGTGTGALRGEKLFF
TRBJ2-1 | TRBD2 | NA | 13 | TRBV5-6 | TGTGCCAGCAGCTGGGGGACTAGCCTCGAGCAGTTCTTC | CASSWGTSLEQFF
TRBJ2-1 | NA | once | 16 | TRBV5-6 | TGTGCCAGCAGCTTGGCAGCTAGAGGTAACTACAATGAGCAGTTCTTC | CASSLAARGNYNEQFF
TRBJ1-1 | NA | NA | 17 | TRBV5-4 | TGTGCCAGCAGCCCGGACGGAGGGTGGAGGTCGTACACTGAAGCTTTCTTT | CASSPDGGWRSYTEAFF
TRBJ2-3 | NA | NA | 15 | TRBV28 | TGTGCCAGCAGTTTCCGGGACATGATCACAGATACGCAGTATTTT | CASSFRDMITDTQYF
TRBJ1-2 | TRBD1 | NA | 15 | TRBV5-6 | TGTGCCAGCAGCTTGGAAAACAGGGGATCCTATGGCTACACCTTC | CASSLENRGSYGYTF
TRBJ2-1 | NA | NA | 12 | TRBV5-1 | TGCGCCAGCAGCTTGGACGGGGCTGAGCAGTTCTTC | CASSLDGAEQFF
TRBJ2-3 | TRBD2 | NA | 16 | TRBV4-1 | TGCGCCAGCAGCCGTAGCGGGAGTTTAGTGACAGATACGCAGTATTTT | CASSRSGSLVTDTQYF
TRBJ2-7 | NA | NA | 11 | TRBV20-1 | TGCAGTGCTAGCCCTTCCCCCGAGCAGTACTTC | CSASPSPEQYF